This TCR beta chain was retrieved from a study of blood T cells in healthy people across ages. It was with a sample-barcoded 5' primer and a J-beta primer mix that a second PCR of roughly 7 to 12 cycles was run. With 12 random nucleotides, a template-switch adaptor tagged each individual cDNA molecule. TCRdb independently ran MiXCR on the 5' RACE reads; one entry per CDR3 protein. In the table there are 500,000 to 650,000 distinct CDR3 sequences, about 29% of which are singletons. General observations from the study: Measured against age, TCR beta diversity per million T cells decreased in a roughly linear manner.

Trimming removed 10 bases from V and 9 bases from J; junction bases left unmatched: 5. This CDR3 is built from 13 residues. Germline V lookup: CDR1 MNHEY, CDR2 SVGAGI. Turning to this clonotype: What it binds is unknown.

The same specimen was also included in a second study, on T cells of mothers and their children.

Material: blood. The receptor's source is a boy between 2 and 15 years old in good health. The V and J genes are TRBV6-5 and TRBJ2-1; 14 bases are a match to TRBD2. The CDR3 sequence is CATTSGGAGEQFF. CDR3 nucleotides: TGTGCCACGACTAGCGGGGGGGCCGGTGAGCAGTTCTTC.